This T cell receptor (beta chain) was found in a study of T-cell reconstitution after alpha-beta-depleted transplantation in children. The CDR3 loop spans 15 amino acids. V gave up 6 bases and J gave up 7 bases; unmatched junction bases: 8. Preparation of the TCRbeta library was carried out with unique molecular identifiers. TCRdb ran MiXCR on the PCR reads and lists one entry per CDR3 protein. The repertoire holds over 300,000 distinct CDR3 sequences, with 10% to 13% as singletons. The chain is built from TRBV12-3 or TRBV12-4 and TRBJ1-6; 8 positions match TRBD1. The source material was PBMCs from the stem cell graft donor, sampled from the stem cell graft. The TCR originated in a human donor who donated a stem cell graft to a child with acute lymphoblastic leukemia. CDR3: CASRLDRVENSPLHF. DNA of the CDR3: TGTGCCAGCAGGCTGGACAGGGTTGAAAATTCACCCCTCCACTTT.